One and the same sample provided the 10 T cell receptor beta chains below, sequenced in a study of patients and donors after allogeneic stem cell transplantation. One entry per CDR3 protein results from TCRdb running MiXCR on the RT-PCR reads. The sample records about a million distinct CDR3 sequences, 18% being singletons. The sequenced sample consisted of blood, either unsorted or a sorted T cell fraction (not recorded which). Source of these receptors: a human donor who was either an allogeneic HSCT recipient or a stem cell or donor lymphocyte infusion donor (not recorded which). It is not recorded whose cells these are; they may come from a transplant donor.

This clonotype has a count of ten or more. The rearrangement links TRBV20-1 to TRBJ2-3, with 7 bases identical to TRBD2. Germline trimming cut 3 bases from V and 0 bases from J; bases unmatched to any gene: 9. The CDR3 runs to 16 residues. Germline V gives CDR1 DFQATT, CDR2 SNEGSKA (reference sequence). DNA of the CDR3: TGCAGTGCTAGGAGGAGCGGGGTTTTCAGCACAGATACGCAGTATTTT. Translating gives CSARRSGVFSTDTQYF.

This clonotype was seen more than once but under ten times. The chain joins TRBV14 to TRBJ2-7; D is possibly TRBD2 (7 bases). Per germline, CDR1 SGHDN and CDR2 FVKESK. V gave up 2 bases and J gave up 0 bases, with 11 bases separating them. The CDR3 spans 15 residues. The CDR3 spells CASSQFRGASYEQYF. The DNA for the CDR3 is TGTGCCAGCAGCCAATTTCGGGGGGCCTCCTACGAGCAGTACTTC.

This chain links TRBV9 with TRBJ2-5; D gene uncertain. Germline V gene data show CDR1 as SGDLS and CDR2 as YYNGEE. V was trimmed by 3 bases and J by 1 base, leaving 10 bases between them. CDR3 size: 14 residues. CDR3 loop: CASSGRMRQETQYF. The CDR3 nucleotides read TGTGCCAGCAGCGGTCGTATGCGCCAAGAGACCCAGTACTTC.

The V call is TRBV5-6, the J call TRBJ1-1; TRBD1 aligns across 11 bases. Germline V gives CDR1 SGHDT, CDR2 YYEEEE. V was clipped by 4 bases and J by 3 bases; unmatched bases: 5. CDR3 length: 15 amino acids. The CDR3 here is CASSARGQGDTEAFF. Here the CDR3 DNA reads TGTGCCAGCAGCGCCCGGGGACAGGGGGACACTGAAGCTTTCTTT.

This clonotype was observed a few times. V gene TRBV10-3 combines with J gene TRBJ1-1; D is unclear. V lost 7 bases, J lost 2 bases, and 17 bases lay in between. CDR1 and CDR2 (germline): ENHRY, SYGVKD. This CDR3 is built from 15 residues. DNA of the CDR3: TGTGCCATCACCTCCAGAATGAGCGGAAACACTGAAGCTTTCTTT. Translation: CAITSRMSGNTEAFF.

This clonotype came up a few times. This chain's CDR3 is CAISGTSGGKADTQYF. As DNA, the CDR3 is TGTGCCATCAGTGGTACTAGCGGCGGGAAGGCAGATACGCAGTATTTT. The chain has TRBV10-3 and TRBJ2-3; TRBD2 matches 8 bases. Unmatched junction bases numbered 10, after V lost 4 bases and J lost 4 bases. This CDR3 is 16 amino acids long. Germline CDR1 ENHRY, CDR2 SYGVKD.

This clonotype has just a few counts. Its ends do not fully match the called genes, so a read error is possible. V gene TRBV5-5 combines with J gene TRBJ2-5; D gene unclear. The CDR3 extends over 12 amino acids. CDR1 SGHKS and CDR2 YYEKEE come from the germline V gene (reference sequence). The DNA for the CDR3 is TGTGCCAGCAGCTTCCGTGACAAGGGTTACGACTTC. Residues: CASSFRDKGYDF.

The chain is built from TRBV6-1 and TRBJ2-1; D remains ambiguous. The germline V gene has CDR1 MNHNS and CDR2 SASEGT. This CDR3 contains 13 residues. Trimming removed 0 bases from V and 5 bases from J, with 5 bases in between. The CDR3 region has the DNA TGTGCCAGCAGTGAAGCCGTGAACAATGAGCAGTTCTTC. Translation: CASSEAVNNEQFF.

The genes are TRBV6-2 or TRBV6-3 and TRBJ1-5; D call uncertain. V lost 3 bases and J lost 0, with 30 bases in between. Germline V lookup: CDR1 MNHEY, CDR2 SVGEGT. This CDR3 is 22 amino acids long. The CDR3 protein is CASSYQLGGRPLKKDSNQPQHF. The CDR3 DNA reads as TGTGCCAGCAGTTATCAGTTAGGAGGGAGGCCCCTTAAGAAAGATAGCAATCAGCCCCAGCATTTT.

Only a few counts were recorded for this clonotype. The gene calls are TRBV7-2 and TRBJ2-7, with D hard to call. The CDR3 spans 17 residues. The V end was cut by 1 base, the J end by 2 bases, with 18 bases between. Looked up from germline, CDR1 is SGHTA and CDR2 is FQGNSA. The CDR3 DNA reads TGTGCCAGCAGCTTAGGGCCCCCAGGAAGTCAACCCTACGAGCAGTACTTC. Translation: CASSLGPPGSQPYEQYF.